The 8 T cell receptor beta chains in this list originate from one sample, sequenced in a study of beta chain features in type 1 diabetes. Since all of the isolated RNA was reverse transcribed, expressed TCRB transcripts were what got sequenced. Profiling relied on immunoSEQ multiplex PCR, and the TCRdb table lists in-frame clones only, not all of them. Here the sample spans 600,000 to 650,000 clones, about 16% being singletons. The sequenced material came from naive CD4+ T cells from blood. Receptor source: a man between 18 and 35 years old in good health.

This clone has more than one count but fewer than ten. J is TRBJ1-6 and V is TRBV25-1, with unresolved D. The CDR3 totals 17 residues. Trimming pared 10 bases from V and 0 bases from J, leaving 19 bases between. Looked up from germline, CDR1 is MGHDK and CDR2 is SYGVNS. CDR3 DNA: TGTGCCACTCCGGGTCGAACTTCAGGCTCCTATAATTCACCCCTCCACTTT. Protein product: CATPGRTSGSYNSPLHF.

This clone came up a few times. The gene calls are TRBV10-3 and TRBJ1-1, with 7 positions matching TRBD1. V was pared by 10 bases and J by 7 bases, with 6 bases of the junction left unmatched. CDR1 is ENHRY, CDR2 SYGVKD, per germline. The CDR3 totals 11 residues. The CDR3 is CATWTGSEAFF. The CDR3 DNA reads as TGTGCCACCTGGACAGGCAGTGAAGCTTTCTTT.

This clone was detected only a few times. This rearrangement joins TRBV11-2 to TRBJ1-2, with TRBD1 identical over 7 bases. V shed 6 bases and J 7 bases; nucleotides not matched to a gene: 8. The V gene's germline CDR1 is SGHAT and CDR2 FQNNGV. The CDR3 runs 13 residues. The CDR3, as DNA: TGTGCCAGCAGTCTCGACAGGGCAAGTGGCTACACCTTC. As protein: CASSLDRASGYTF.

The V call is TRBV4-3, the J call TRBJ1-3, with 7 positions matching TRBD1. This CDR3 has 17 amino acids. Germline assignment: CDR1 LGHNA and CDR2 YSLEER. Unmatched junction bases numbered 10, after V lost 0 bases and J lost 5 bases. The CDR3 protein is CASSQDWEGGARNTIYF. CDR3 nucleotides: TGCGCCAGCAGCCAAGATTGGGAAGGGGGCGCGAGAAACACCATATATTTT.

V gene TRBV5-4 combines with J gene TRBJ2-1; 11 bases match TRBD2. The CDR3 is 15 residues long. Germline V CDR1 and CDR2: SGHNT, YYREEE (reference sequence). With V trimmed by 4 bases and J by 6 bases, 6 bases remained unmatched. CDR3 in amino acids: CASSPTSGSFNEQFF. CDR3 nucleotide sequence: TGTGCCAGCAGCCCCACTAGCGGGAGTTTCAATGAGCAGTTCTTC.

This clone has more than one count but fewer than ten. This chain links TRBV7-9 with TRBJ2-7; the D is unclear. The CDR3 contains 11 residues. The V gene lost 10 bases and the J gene lost 5 bases, with 12 bases spanning the gap. Germline CDR1 and CDR2: SEHNR and FQNEAQ (reference sequence). Written as DNA, the CDR3 is TGTGCCACCCGAACCGGGCACGAGCAGTACTTC. This encodes CATRTGHEQYF.

This clone came up a few times. V usage is TRBV29-1 and J usage is TRBJ2-5, with D hard to call. The V and J ends lost 4 bases and 2 bases respectively, with 8 bases between them. Germline lookup yields CDR1 SQVTM and CDR2 ANQGSEA. The CDR3 runs 12 residues. CDR3 nucleotides: TGCAGCGTTGCACAGCCACAAGAGACCCAGTACTTC. It encodes CSVAQPQETQYF. Full variable domain (remainder filled in from reference TRBV29-1 and TRBJ2-5): SAVISQKPSRDICQRGTSLTIQCQVDSQVTMMFWYRQQPGQSLTLIATANQGSEATYESGFVIDKFPISRPNLTFSTLTVSNMSPEDSSIYLCSVAQPQETQYFGPGTRLLVL.

This chain links TRBV30 with TRBJ1-2; D unclear. Germline-derived CDR1 and CDR2 are GTSNPN and SVGIG (reference sequence). Trimming pared 2 bases from V and 13 bases from J, leaving 14 bases between. The CDR3 runs to 11 residues. The CDR3 DNA follows: TGTGCCTGGAGTTCTGCCCCGGTGAGCACCTTC. Its translation is CAWSSAPVSTF.